The 20 T cell receptor beta chains in this list originate from one sample, sequenced in a study of blood T cells in healthy people across ages. A second PCR of about 6 to 11 cycles used a sample-barcoded 5' primer and a J-beta primer mix. TCRdb re-called the 5' RACE reads with MiXCR, one entry per CDR3 protein. The table shows hundreds of thousands of distinct CDR3 sequences, with about 49% occurring only once. Material for sequencing was blood. These receptors were taken from a man aged 55 to 70 in good health.

This clonotype has more than one count but fewer than ten. A much larger clone is a single base away; this may be a read error. The chain uses TRBV29-1 and TRBJ2-5, with D hard to call. The germline V gene encodes CDR1 SQVTM and CDR2 ANQGSEA. The CDR3 is made up of 11 amino acids. In DNA form, the CDR3 reads TGCAGTGTTTGGGCCGCGGAGACCCAGTACTTC. Its protein is CSVWAAETQYF. Using reference TRBV29-1 and TRBJ2-5 for the parts outside the CDR3, the full variable domain is SAVISQKPSRDICQRGTSLTIQCQVDSQVTMMFWYRQQPGQSLTLIATANQGSEATYESGFVIDKFPISRPNLTFSTLTVSNMSPEDSSIYLCSVWAAETQYFGPGTRLLVL.

This clonotype was seen many times. This chain links TRBV29-1 with TRBJ1-2; D unclear. The CDR3 has 14 amino acids. Germline V lookup: CDR1 SQVTM, CDR2 ANQGSEA. V lost 2 bases and J 2 bases, leaving 12 bases between the germline ends. In DNA, the CDR3 is TGCAGCGTTGAATGGGGTAGTCGAAACTATGGCTACACCTTC. Translated: CSVEWGSRNYGYTF. Together with reference TRBV29-1 and TRBJ1-2, the CDR3 gives the full variable domain: SAVISQKPSRDICQRGTSLTIQCQVDSQVTMMFWYRQQPGQSLTLIATANQGSEATYESGFVIDKFPISRPNLTFSTLTVSNMSPEDSSIYLCSVEWGSRNYGYTFGSGTRLTVV.

The chain joins TRBV9 to TRBJ1-1, with a tentative D call TRBD1 (5 bases). V lost 4 bases and J lost 0, with 13 bases in between. This CDR3 region has 15 residues. Germline V gene data show CDR1 as SGDLS and CDR2 as YYNGEE. The CDR3 reads CASSPRTSMNTEAFF. The CDR3 DNA reads as TGTGCCAGCAGCCCCCGGACAAGCATGAACACTGAAGCTTTCTTT.

In the case of this clonotype: The DNA is omitted, as the CDR3 cannot be located on it reliably, and the CDR3 follows TCRdb's listing. This rearrangement joins TRBV9 to TRBJ2-1; the table gives TRBD1 as D, unverified against the DNA. Germline loops: CDR1 SGDLS, CDR2 YYNGEE. The CDR3 length equals 12 residues, ends included. The chain's CDR3 is CASSVGTGSEFF.

J is TRBJ2-1 and V is TRBV4-1, with TRBD2 matching 10 bases. CDR3 length: 16 residues. Germline V CDR1 and CDR2: MGHRA, YSYEKL. The trim removed 1 base at V and 10 bases at J, leaving 10 bases unmatched. CDR3 loop: CASSQADLAGDWEQFF. CDR3 nucleotides: TGCGCCAGCAGCCAAGCTGACCTAGCGGGAGACTGGGAGCAGTTCTTC.

The J gene is TRBJ2-1, the V gene TRBV4-3; D unresolved. The DNA end is a closer match to TRBJ2-7, so the J assignment may be wrong. This CDR3 is built from 15 residues. Looked up from germline, CDR1 is LGHNA and CDR2 is YSLEER. The CDR3 nucleotides are TGCGCCAGCAGCCAAGCCGGGCCTGCCTACAATGAGCAGTACTTC. Translating it yields CASSQAGPAYNEQYF.

The chain is built from TRBV6-1 and TRBJ2-1; TRBD1 matches at 7 bases. The length of the CDR3 is 12 residues. Germline V gene data show CDR1 as MNHNS and CDR2 as SASEGT. J lost 10 bases, V lost 2 bases, and 2 bases had no gene match. In nucleotides, the CDR3 is TGTGCCAGCAGTGAAAGGGGGCACGAGCAGTTCTTC. Translating it yields CASSERGHEQFF.

The gene calls are TRBV10-3 and TRBJ1-2; 7 bases map to TRBD1. This CDR3 is built from 14 residues. J was trimmed by 2 bases and V by 2 bases; bases with no gene match: 2. Germline assignment: CDR1 ENHRY and CDR2 SYGVKD. CDR3 protein: CAISEAGQNYGYTF. The CDR3 DNA reads TGTGCCATCAGTGAGGCGGGACAGAACTATGGCTACACCTTC.

The gene calls are TRBV7-2 and TRBJ2-7, with D maybe TRBD2 (5 bases). The CDR3 length is 15 residues. Trimming removed 2 bases from V and 0 bases from J, with 11 bases in between. Germline V lookup: CDR1 SGHTA, CDR2 FQGNSA. CDR3 in DNA: TGTGCCAGCAGCTTAACGGTCAGCGGCTCCTACGAGCAGTACTTC. As protein: CASSLTVSGSYEQYF. Combining the CDR3 with reference TRBV7-2 and TRBJ2-7 gives the whole variable domain GAGVSQSPSNKVTEKGKDVELRCDPISGHTALYWYRQSLGQGLEFLIYFQGNSAPDKSGLPSDRFSAERTGGSVSTLTIQRTQQEDSAVYLCASSLTVSGSYEQYFGPGTRLTVT.

The V call is TRBV7-2, the J call TRBJ2-1, with TRBD2 identical over 9 bases. Trimming removed 6 bases from V and 11 bases from J; junction bases left unmatched: 8. The CDR3 has 13 residues. Germline-derived CDR1 and CDR2 are SGHTA and FQGNSA. The CDR3 loop is CASRSSGNGKQFF. CDR3 in DNA: TGTGCCAGCAGGTCTAGCGGGAACGGGAAGCAGTTCTTC.

The chain is built from TRBV20-1 and TRBJ2-3; 8 nucleotides align to TRBD2. The germline CDR1 and CDR2 sequences are DFQATT and SNEGSKA (reference sequence). J lost 1 base, V lost 2 bases, and 8 bases had no gene match. The CDR3 is 16 amino acids. CDR3 sequence reads: CSARPGLAGGTDTQYF. The CDR3 nucleotides read TGCAGTGCTAGACCAGGACTAGCCGGGGGCACAGATACGCAGTATTTT.

This chain joins TRBV7-3 and TRBJ2-1, with a tentative D call TRBD2 (5 bases). Germline assignment: CDR1 SGHTA and CDR2 FQGTGA. There are 14 residues in the CDR3. V was pared by 1 base and J by 7 bases, with 11 bases between. CDR3 nucleotides: TGTGCCAGCAGCTTAATTCCTAGCTGGAATGAGCAGTTCTTC. This gives the protein CASSLIPSWNEQFF.

Regarding this clonotype: At one boundary the junction diverges from the germline segment, which might be a read error. J is TRBJ1-4 and V is TRBV10-3, with unresolved D. Germline V gives CDR1 ENHRY, CDR2 SYGVKD. CDR3 length: 13 residues. The DNA of the CDR3 is TGTGCCATCAGTGAAATCGGTAATGAAGAACTGTTTTTT. Amino acid sequence: CAISEIGNEELFF.

This clonotype was seen a handful of times. The rearrangement uses TRBV4-2 and TRBJ2-1; weak D call: TRBD2 (5 bases). V shed 0 bases and J shed 0 bases, with 12 bases lying between them. Germline V CDR1 and CDR2: LGHNA, YNFKEQ. The CDR3 contains 17 residues. The CDR3 region is CASSQEEGLLSYNEQFF. The CDR3 DNA follows: TGTGCCAGCAGCCAAGAGGAAGGACTTCTCTCCTACAATGAGCAGTTCTTC.

The chain links TRBV2 to TRBJ2-2; weak D call: TRBD1 (6 bases). The germline V gene has CDR1 SNHLY and CDR2 FYNNEI. The CDR3 is 14 amino acids. V was pared by 4 bases and J by 7 bases, with 13 bases between. This CDR3 is CASSVVQGYGELFF. The CDR3 nucleotides read TGTGCCAGCAGTGTAGTGCAGGGGTACGGGGAGCTGTTTTTT.

This clonotype was observed a handful of times. J is TRBJ2-7 and V is TRBV2; TRBD2 might be the D (6 bases). Trimming left V 8 bases short and J 0 bases short, with 11 bases between. This CDR3 spans 13 amino acids. Germline V lookup: CDR1 SNHLY, CDR2 FYNNEI. The CDR3, as DNA: TGTGCCAGCGCTCGACTAGACTCCTACGAGCAGTACTTC. It yields the protein CASARLDSYEQYF.

The V call is TRBV5-6, the J call TRBJ2-7; weak D call: TRBD2 (5 bases). V gave up 2 bases and J gave up 2 bases, with 11 bases separating them. Germline V gene data show CDR1 as SGHDT and CDR2 as YYEEEE. The CDR3 consists of 14 residues. The CDR3 DNA follows: TGTGCCAGCAGCTTCCCGAGCGGTACCTACGAGCAGTACTTC. Amino acids: CASSFPSGTYEQYF.

The rearrangement links TRBV6-5 to TRBJ2-7; the D gene could be TRBD1 or TRBD2 (5 bases each). The germline V and J ends were trimmed by 10 bases and 1 base, with 17 bases remaining between them. The CDR3 extends over 14 amino acids. Looked up from germline, CDR1 is MNHEY and CDR2 is SVGAGI. The CDR3 sequence: CATSRAGRSYEQYF. Here the CDR3 DNA reads TGTGCCACCTCCAGGGCGGGCCGTTCCTACGAGCAGTACTTC.

The rearrangement links TRBV14 to TRBJ2-1; 13 nucleotides align to TRBD2. From germline, CDR1 is SGHDN and CDR2 FVKESK. The CDR3 is 18 amino acids. V was pared by 0 bases and J by 2 bases, with 4 bases of the junction left unmatched. The CDR3, as DNA: TGTGCCAGCAGCCAAGATGGGACTAGCGGGATGCCCTACAATGAGCAGTTCTTC. Translated: CASSQDGTSGMPYNEQFF.

This clonotype was found a few times. The chain is built from TRBV20-1 and TRBJ2-3; possibly TRBD2 for D (5 bases). This CDR3 comprises 13 residues. Germline CDR1 reads DFQATT; CDR2 reads SNEGSKA (reference sequence). V lost 3 bases and J 1 base, leaving 8 bases between the germline ends. CDR3 protein: CSARRSGTDTQYF. CDR3 bases: TGCAGTGCTAGGCGTAGCGGCACAGATACGCAGTATTTT.